The rows below give T cell receptor beta chains drawn from one sample of a study of T cell responses to AZD1222 COVID-19 vaccine. Using immunoSEQ multiplex PCR, the repertoire was profiled, and TCRdb retains in-frame clones only, with some absent. The sample lists around 110,000 clones; less than 90% were seen once. The sequenced sample was peripheral blood, obtained on day 0 of AZD1222 vaccination. All receptors come from an adult in good health. CDR3s include the opening cysteine and the closing phenylalanine or tryptophan. The D gene is left open where the match is weak. Only some rows state a clone size, as once, few, many or a class for expanded clones.

V	J	D	size	DNA	CDR3
TRBV6-5	TRBJ2-2	NA	NA	TGTGCCAGCAGTTACTCTTCCGGGGTCGGCACCGGGGAGCTGTTTTTT	CASSYSSGVGTGELFF
TRBV29-1	TRBJ1-2	NA	NA	TGCAGCGCCAGGGATGGGAATGGCTACACCTTC	CSARDGNGYTF
TRBV2	TRBJ1-3	NA	NA	TGTGCCAGCGGAGAGGGAGGAAAGAACACCATATATTTT	CASGEGGKNTIYF
TRBV7-2	TRBJ1-1	NA	NA	TGTGCCAGCAGCTCGGTGAACACTGAAGCTTTCTTT	CASSSVNTEAFF
TRBV5-1	TRBJ1-1	TRBD1	NA	TGCGCCAGCAGCCCCTGGGACAGCAAACCTCTTGAAGCTTTCTTT	CASSPWDSKPLEAFF
TRBV29-1	TRBJ1-2	NA	NA	TGCAGCGTTGCCTTCAGGCATAACTATGGCTACACCTTC	CSVAFRHNYGYTF
TRBV12-3/TRBV12-4	TRBJ2-5	NA	NA	TGTGCCAGCAGTTCTAGGGGGAAAGAGACCCAGTACTTC	CASSSRGKETQYF
TRBV27	TRBJ2-7	NA	NA	TGTGCCAGCAGTACATTCTCGAGCTCCTACGAGCAGTACTTC	CASSTFSSSYEQYF
TRBV30	TRBJ1-4	NA	NA	TGTGCCTGGAGTAAGAGCTCAACTAATGAAAAACTGTTTTTT	CAWSKSSTNEKLFF
TRBV5-1	TRBJ1-1	TRBD1	NA	TGCGCCAGCAGCTACCGACAGGGTACCACTGAAGCTTTCTTT	CASSYRQGTTEAFF
TRBV25-1	TRBJ1-5	NA	NA	TGTGCCAGCAGGGGGCGTAGCAATCAGCCCCAGCATTTT	CASRGRSNQPQHF
TRBV11-2	TRBJ1-2	TRBD1	NA	TGTGCCAGCAGCTCCATCCGGGACAGAGCTAACTATGGCTACACCTTC	CASSSIRDRANYGYTF
TRBV29-1	TRBJ2-1	TRBD2	NA	TGCAGCGCCCAGACTAGCGGGAGTTTCAATGAGCAGTTCTTC	CSAQTSGSFNEQFF
TRBV7-8	TRBJ1-5	NA	NA	TGTGCCAGCAGCTTATCGGGAGGCGATCAGCCCCAGCATTTT	CASSLSGGDQPQHF
TRBV3-1/TRBV3-2	TRBJ1-1	NA	once	TGTGCCAGCAGCCAAGAATCTTCCGACGGAAGCGACCCGAGGCGGTGGGCTTTCTTT	CASSQESSDGSDPRRWAFF
TRBV27	TRBJ1-2	NA	NA	TGTGCCAGCTCCGACTGGGGGGGCGACGCGAGGACTGGCTACACCTTC	CASSDWGGDARTGYTF
TRBV28	TRBJ1-1	NA	NA	TGTGCCAGCAGTTTGCGGGGGACTGAAGCTTTCTTT	CASSLRGTEAFF
TRBV20-1	TRBJ2-1	NA	NA	TGCAGTGTTTCGCAGGGGAATGAGCAGTTCTTC	CSVSQGNEQFF
TRBV29-1	TRBJ2-7	TRBD1	NA	TGCAGCGTCGGATACGGGACAGGGGGCTCCGAGCAGTACTTC	CSVGYGTGGSEQYF
TRBV5-1	TRBJ1-2	NA	NA	TGCGCCAGCAGCTTCCATTGGGCAGGAGATGGCTACACCTTC	CASSFHWAGDGYTF
TRBV5-1	TRBJ1-4	TRBD1	NA	TGCGCCAGCAGCTTGTGGGGACAGACTAATGAAAAACTGTTTTTT	CASSLWGQTNEKLFF
TRBV5-1	TRBJ2-7	NA	NA	TGCGCCAGCAGCTTGGAGGCCCTCTACGAGCAGTACTTC	CASSLEALYEQYF
TRBV27	TRBJ1-2	NA	NA	TGTGCCAGCAGTTTATCTCTCCCGGGGAGGTACGGCTACACCTTC	CASSLSLPGRYGYTF
TRBV4-1	TRBJ2-7	NA	NA	TGCGCCAGCAGCCAAGGCTCAGGGGGGCCCTCCTACGAGCAGTACTTC	CASSQGSGGPSYEQYF
TRBV6-1	TRBJ1-4	NA	few	TGTGCCAGCAGTGAAGCGGAAGCACAAGCCAAAGAACTGTTTTTT	CASSEAEAQAKELFF
TRBV6-5	TRBJ1-2	NA	NA	TGTGCCAGCAGACAGGGTTATGGCTACACCTTC	CASRQGYGYTF
TRBV7-9	TRBJ1-3	NA	NA	TGTGCCAGCGGAAACAGGGAACCCTTCTCTGGAAACACCATATATTTT	CASGNREPFSGNTIYF
TRBV13	TRBJ1-5	NA	NA	TGTGCCAGCAGCTCAGACCTAAGAAGGTATAGCAATCAGCCCCAGCATTTT	CASSSDLRRYSNQPQHF
TRBV7-6	TRBJ2-7	NA	NA	TGTGCCAGCAGCTTGGGTTCGGGGATACAATCACGGGAGCAGTACTTC	CASSLGSGIQSREQYF
TRBV29-1	TRBJ1-2	NA	NA	TGCAGCGTTGAGGGGACCCCCTATGGCTACACCTTC	CSVEGTPYGYTF
TRBV12-3/TRBV12-4	TRBJ1-2	TRBD1	NA	TGTGCCAGCAGTATTGACAGGGTCTATGGCTACACCTTC	CASSIDRVYGYTF
TRBV5-1	TRBJ2-7	TRBD2	NA	TGCGCCAGCAGCTTGGAAGGGACTAGCGTGGCCTACGAGCAGTACTTC	CASSLEGTSVAYEQYF
TRBV7-2	TRBJ2-3	TRBD2	few	TGTGCCAGCAGCCCCGGACTAGAGGCAGATACGCAGTATTTT	CASSPGLEADTQYF
TRBV18	TRBJ1-3	TRBD1	NA	TGTGCCAGCTCACCCCTCGGGACAGACATAGGAAACACCATATATTTT	CASSPLGTDIGNTIYF
TRBV4-1	TRBJ2-5	NA	NA	TGCGCCAGCAGCCAAGTCCAAGTAACCCAAGAGACCCAGTACTTC	CASSQVQVTQETQYF
TRBV19	TRBJ1-1	NA	NA	TGTGCCAGTAAGGGGACATGGATGAACACTGAAGCTTTCTTT	CASKGTWMNTEAFF
TRBV5-4	TRBJ1-3	NA	few	TGTGCCTCGGGATCCAAGGGGACGCTCTCCTCTGGAAACACCATATATTTT	CASGSKGTLSSGNTIYF
TRBV5-1	TRBJ2-7	TRBD1	NA	TGCGCCAGTACCCCCCTGGCAGGGGGCTCCTACGAGCAGTACTTC	CASTPLAGGSYEQYF
TRBV3-1/TRBV3-2	TRBJ1-4	NA	NA	TGTGCCAGCAGCCGAGGGGCAGAAGGGCCTAATGAAAAACTGTTTTTT	CASSRGAEGPNEKLFF
TRBV7-8	TRBJ2-1	TRBD1	NA	TGTGCCAGCAGCTCCAGACCGGGACAGGGCCCCTTCGCCATGTATGAGCAGTTCTTC	CASSSRPGQGPFAMYEQFF
TRBV18	TRBJ2-3	TRBD2	NA	TGTGCCAGCTCACCCCGGGGGGTAAGGACAGATACGCAGTATTTT	CASSPRGVRTDTQYF
TRBV6-5	TRBJ2-7	NA	NA	TGTGCCAGCAGTCCCCTTAACCGGGACCCCTACGAGCAGTACTTC	CASSPLNRDPYEQYF
TRBV12-3/TRBV12-4	TRBJ2-1	TRBD1	NA	TGTGCCAGCAGGTCCGGGACAGGGGAGTTCTTC	CASRSGTGEFF
TRBV28	TRBJ2-7	NA	NA	TGTGCCAGCAATCACAGGGCGTACGAGCAGTACTTC	CASNHRAYEQYF